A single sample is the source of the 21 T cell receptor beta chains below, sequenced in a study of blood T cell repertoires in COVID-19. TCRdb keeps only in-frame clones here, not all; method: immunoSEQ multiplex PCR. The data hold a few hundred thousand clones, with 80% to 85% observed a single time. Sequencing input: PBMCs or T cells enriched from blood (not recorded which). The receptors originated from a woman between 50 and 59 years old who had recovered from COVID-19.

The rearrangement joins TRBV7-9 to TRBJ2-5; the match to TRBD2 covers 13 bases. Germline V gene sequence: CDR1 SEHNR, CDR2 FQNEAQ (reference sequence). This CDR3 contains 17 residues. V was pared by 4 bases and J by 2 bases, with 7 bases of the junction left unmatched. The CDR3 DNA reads TGTGCCAGCAGCTCCCGACTAGCGGGAGGACTACAAGAGACCCAGTACTTC. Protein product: CASSSRLAGGLQETQYF.

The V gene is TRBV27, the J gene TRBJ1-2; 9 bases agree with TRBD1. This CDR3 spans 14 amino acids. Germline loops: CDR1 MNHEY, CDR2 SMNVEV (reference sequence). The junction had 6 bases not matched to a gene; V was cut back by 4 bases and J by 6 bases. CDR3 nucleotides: TGTGCCAGCAGTTACGGACAGGGGCTCAATGGCTACACCTTC. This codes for CASSYGQGLNGYTF.

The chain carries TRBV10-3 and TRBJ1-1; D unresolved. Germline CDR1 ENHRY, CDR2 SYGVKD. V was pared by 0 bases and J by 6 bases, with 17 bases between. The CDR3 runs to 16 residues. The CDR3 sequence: CAISESGILGSAEAFF. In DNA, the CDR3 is TGTGCCATCAGTGAGTCCGGCATTCTGGGGAGCGCTGAAGCTTTCTTT.

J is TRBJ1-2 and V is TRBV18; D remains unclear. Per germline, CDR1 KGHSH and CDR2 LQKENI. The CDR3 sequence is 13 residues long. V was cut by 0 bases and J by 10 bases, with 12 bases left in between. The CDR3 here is CASSPPPGYHYTF. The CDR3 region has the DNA TGTGCCAGCTCACCACCCCCAGGCTACCACTACACCTTC.

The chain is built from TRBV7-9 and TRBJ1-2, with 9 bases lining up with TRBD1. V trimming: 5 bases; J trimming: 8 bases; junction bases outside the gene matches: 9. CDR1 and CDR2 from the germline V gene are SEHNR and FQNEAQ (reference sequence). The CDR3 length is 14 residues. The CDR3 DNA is TGTGCCAGCAGCACGAATACAGGGGGCGACGGCTACACCTTC. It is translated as CASSTNTGGDGYTF.

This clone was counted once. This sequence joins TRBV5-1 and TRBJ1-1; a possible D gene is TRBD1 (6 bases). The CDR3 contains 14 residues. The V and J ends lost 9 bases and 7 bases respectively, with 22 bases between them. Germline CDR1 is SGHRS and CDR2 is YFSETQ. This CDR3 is CATQQGWGLGEAFF. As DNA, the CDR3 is TGCGCCACACAACAGGGCTGGGGGCTAGGTGAAGCTTTCTTT. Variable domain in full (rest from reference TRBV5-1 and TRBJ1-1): KAGVTQTPRYLIKTRGQQVTLSCSPISGHRSVSWYQQTPGQGLQFLFEYFSETQRNKGNFPGRFSGRQFSNSRSEMNVSTLELGDSALYLCATQQGWGLGEAFFGQGTRLTVV.

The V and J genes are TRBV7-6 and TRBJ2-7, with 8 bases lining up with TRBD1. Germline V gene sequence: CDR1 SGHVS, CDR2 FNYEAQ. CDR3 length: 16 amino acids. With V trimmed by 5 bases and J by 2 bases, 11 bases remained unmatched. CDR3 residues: CASSVGGGTGAYEQYF. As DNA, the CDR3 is TGTGCCAGCAGCGTAGGTGGCGGGACAGGAGCCTACGAGCAGTACTTC.

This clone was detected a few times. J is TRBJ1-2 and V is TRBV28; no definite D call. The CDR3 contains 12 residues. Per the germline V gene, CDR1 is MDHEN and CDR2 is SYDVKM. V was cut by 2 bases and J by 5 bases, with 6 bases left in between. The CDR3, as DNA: TGTGCCAGCAGTTTAAGGACTTATGGCTACACCTTC. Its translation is CASSLRTYGYTF.

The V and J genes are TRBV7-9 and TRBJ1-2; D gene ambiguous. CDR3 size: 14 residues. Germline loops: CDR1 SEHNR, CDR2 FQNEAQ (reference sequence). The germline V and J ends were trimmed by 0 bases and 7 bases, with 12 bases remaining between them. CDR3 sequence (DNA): TGTGCCAGCAGCTTAGCAACGGGAGGGAGTGGCTACACCTTC. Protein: CASSLATGGSGYTF.

The CDR3 nucleotides read TGCGCCAGCAGCTTGGGGTTAGGACAGGGGGTCCTGCGGTCGGGGACTGAAGCTTTCTTT. Translation: CASSLGLGQGVLRSGTEAFF. This rearrangement joins TRBV5-1 to TRBJ1-1; the match to TRBD1 covers 10 bases. This CDR3 spans 20 amino acids. Per the germline V gene, CDR1 is SGHRS and CDR2 is YFSETQ. Trimming cost V 0 bases and J 5 bases; bases outside gene matches: 19. The full variable domain, rest sourced from reference TRBV5-1 and TRBJ1-1, is KAGVTQTPRYLIKTRGQQVTLSCSPISGHRSVSWYQQTPGQGLQFLFEYFSETQRNKGNFPGRFSGRQFSNSRSEMNVSTLELGDSALYLCASSLGLGQGVLRSGTEAFFGQGTRLTVV.

The DNA of the CDR3 is TGTGCCAGCAGCACCCAGGGGCTTTTGGGCGAGCAGTACTTC. Residues: CASSTQGLLGEQYF. This sequence joins TRBV7-2 and TRBJ2-7, with a weak D call TRBD1 (6 bases). CDR1 SGHTA and CDR2 FQGNSA come from the germline V gene. The CDR3 has 14 residues. V shed 5 bases and J shed 6 bases, with 17 bases lying between them.

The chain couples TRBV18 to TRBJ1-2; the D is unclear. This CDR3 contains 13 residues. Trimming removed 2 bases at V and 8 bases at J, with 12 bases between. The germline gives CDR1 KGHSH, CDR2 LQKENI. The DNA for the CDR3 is TGTGCCAGCTCACCAGGAGGCGGTCCGGGCTACACCTTC. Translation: CASSPGGGPGYTF.

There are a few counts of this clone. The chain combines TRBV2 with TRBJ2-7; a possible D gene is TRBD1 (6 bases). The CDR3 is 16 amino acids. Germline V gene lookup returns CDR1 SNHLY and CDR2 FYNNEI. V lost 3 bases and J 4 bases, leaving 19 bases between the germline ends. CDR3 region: CASSDAGTTEVYEQYF. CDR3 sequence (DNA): TGTGCCAGCAGTGATGCCGGGACAACCGAGGTTTACGAGCAGTACTTC.

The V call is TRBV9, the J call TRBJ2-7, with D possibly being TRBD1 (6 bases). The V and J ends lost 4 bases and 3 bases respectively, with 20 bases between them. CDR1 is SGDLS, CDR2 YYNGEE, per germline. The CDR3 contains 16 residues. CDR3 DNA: TGTGCCAGCAGCTCCCGAGGTGGACAGCCGTTCTACGAGCAGTACTTC. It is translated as CASSSRGGQPFYEQYF.

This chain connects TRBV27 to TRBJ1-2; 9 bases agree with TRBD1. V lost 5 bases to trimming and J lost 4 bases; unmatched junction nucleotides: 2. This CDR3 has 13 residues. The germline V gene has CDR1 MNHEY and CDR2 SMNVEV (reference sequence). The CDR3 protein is CASSVGQGYGYTF. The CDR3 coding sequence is TGTGCCAGCAGTGTGGGACAGGGCTATGGCTACACCTTC.

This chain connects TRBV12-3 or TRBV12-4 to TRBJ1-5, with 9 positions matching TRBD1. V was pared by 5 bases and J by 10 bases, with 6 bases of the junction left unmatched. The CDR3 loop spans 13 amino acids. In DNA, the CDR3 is TGTGCCAGCAGTGCAGGGACAGGGCGACCCCAGCATTTT. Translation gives CASSAGTGRPQHF.

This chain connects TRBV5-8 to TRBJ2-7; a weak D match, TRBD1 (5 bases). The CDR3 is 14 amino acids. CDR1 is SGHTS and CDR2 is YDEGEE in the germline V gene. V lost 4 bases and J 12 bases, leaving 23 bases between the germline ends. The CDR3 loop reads CASSQHLSGKHLYF. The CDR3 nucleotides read TGTGCCAGCAGCCAGCATCTATCAGGGAAGCACCTGTACTTC. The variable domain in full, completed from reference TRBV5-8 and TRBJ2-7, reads EAGVTQSPTHLIKTRGQQATLRCSPISGHTSVYWYQQALGLGLQFLLWYDEGEERNRGNFPPRFSGRQFPNYSSELNVNALELEDSALYLCASSQHLSGKHLYFGPGTRLTVT.

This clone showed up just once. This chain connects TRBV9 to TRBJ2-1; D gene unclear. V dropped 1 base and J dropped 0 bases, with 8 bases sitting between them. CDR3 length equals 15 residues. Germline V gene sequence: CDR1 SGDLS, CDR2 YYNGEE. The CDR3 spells CASSVSSYSYNEQFF. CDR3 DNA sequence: TGTGCCAGCAGCGTATCTTCCTACTCCTACAATGAGCAGTTCTTC.

The CDR3 DNA follows: TGTGCCAGCAGTGATTACTCCCGGGTTAACTATGGCTACACCTTC. As protein: CASSDYSRVNYGYTF. The chain recombines TRBV6-1 with TRBJ1-2; no definite D call. This CDR3 is built from 15 residues. Trimming removed 3 bases from V and 1 base from J, with 12 bases in between. From germline, CDR1 is MNHNS and CDR2 SASEGT.

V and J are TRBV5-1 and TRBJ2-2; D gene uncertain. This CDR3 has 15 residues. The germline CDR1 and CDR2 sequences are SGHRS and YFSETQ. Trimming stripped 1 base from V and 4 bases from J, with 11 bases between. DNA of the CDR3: TGCGCCAGCAGCTTGAGTGGAGCCAGCACCGGGGAGCTGTTTTTT. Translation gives CASSLSGASTGELFF.

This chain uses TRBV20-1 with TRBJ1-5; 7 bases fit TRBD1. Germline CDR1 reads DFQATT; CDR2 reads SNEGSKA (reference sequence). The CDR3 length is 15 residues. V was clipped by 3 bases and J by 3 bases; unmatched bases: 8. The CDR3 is CSASRGGQYNQPQHF. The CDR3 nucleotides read TGCAGTGCTAGTCGGGGGGGACAGTACAATCAGCCCCAGCATTTT.